Only a few counts were recorded for the clone carrying this T cell receptor beta chain. MiXCR, applied by TCRdb to the 5' RACE reads, yields one record per CDR3 protein. This sample has hundreds of thousands of distinct CDR3 sequences; 7.5% to 9.5% occur once, and the top ten carry about 22%. This sample is drawn from a study of T-cell memory formation after mild COVID-19. This CDR3 contains 17 residues. The TCR comes from a man aged 18-30 years who had mild COVID-19 (a few samples of this study predate the infection). Cell type and time point are not known. Sequences were obtained from PBMCs or a T cell subset sorted from them (not recorded which). This chain connects TRBV21-1 to TRBJ1-3; no DNA check was done on the table's D call, TRBD1. TRBV21-1 is annotated as a pseudogene. CDR3 sequence (DNA): TGTGCCAGCAGCAATAACAGGAGAGAGAGGTCTGGAAACACCATATATTTT. Translating it yields CASSNNRRERSGNTIYF.